These 23 T cell receptor beta chains were all obtained from the same sample, sequenced in a study of cytomegalovirus exposure and HLA in healthy donors. PCR involved 60 Vbeta and 13 Jbeta primers. Measured with immunoSEQ multiplex PCR; TCRdb has only the in-frame clones, and not every one. The repertoire consists of under 200,000 clones, with around 85% occurring once and the leading ten covering approximately 8.5%. The sequencing input was PBMCs. The receptors come from a man younger than 35 in good health and CMV-seropositive.

The V call is TRBV11-2, the J call TRBJ2-7; D possibly corresponds to TRBD1 (5 bases). Trimming took 3 bases from V and 2 from J, leaving 14 bases between them. Per germline, CDR1 SGHAT and CDR2 FQNNGV. CDR3 size: 15 residues. CDR3 DNA sequence: TGTGCCAGCAGCTTTTGGGGCCGATCTGCCTACGAGCAGTACTTC. This encodes CASSFWGRSAYEQYF.

The chain joins TRBV19 to TRBJ2-2, with a possible D match to TRBD1 (5 bases). Germline-derived CDR1 and CDR2 are LNHDA and SQIVND (reference sequence). This CDR3 spans 15 amino acids. With 5 bases removed from V and 3 bases from J, the gap between germline ends came to 13 bases. This CDR3 is CASSSGWVHTGELFF. The CDR3, as DNA: TGTGCCAGTAGTTCAGGGTGGGTCCACACCGGGGAGCTGTTTTTT.

The V call is TRBV5-6, the J call TRBJ2-1, with a possible D match to TRBD1 (7 bases). V lost 3 bases and J 3 bases, leaving 13 bases between the germline ends. In germline, CDR1 is SGHDT, CDR2 YYEEEE. The CDR3 is made up of 15 amino acids. In DNA, the CDR3 is TGTGCCAGCAGCTGGAGGGGGCGCCGCTACAATGAGCAGTTCTTC. Residues: CASSWRGRRYNEQFF.

This clone was detected only once. The chain uses TRBV7-2 and TRBJ2-3, with TRBD2 matching over 13 bases. The CDR3 extends over 16 amino acids. The V and J ends lost 3 bases and 1 base, in that order; junction bases with no gene match: 1. CDR1 and CDR2 from the germline V gene are SGHTA and FQGNSA. The CDR3 loop is CASSFGLAGGTDTQYF. In DNA form, the CDR3 reads TGTGCCAGCAGCTTCGGACTAGCGGGGGGCACAGATACGCAGTATTTT.

J is TRBJ2-5 and V is TRBV21-1; the table names TRBD2, a call not compared with the DNA. The J call may be wrong; the DNA end is better matched by TRBJ2-7. TRBV21-1 is shown as a pseudogene. The CDR3 spans 15 residues. The CDR3 DNA reads TGTGCCAGCAGTCCCTTGGCACCTGGAGGCTACGAGCAGTACTTC. Translated, it gives CASSPLAPGGYEQYF.

The chain employs TRBV2 and TRBJ2-5; D unclear. The V and J ends lost 3 bases and 7 bases respectively, with 12 bases between them. Germline CDR1 SNHLY, CDR2 FYNNEI. This CDR3 comprises 13 residues. Written as DNA, the CDR3 is TGTGCCAGCAGTGATGAGGTCCTGGGGACCCAGTACTTC. It yields the protein CASSDEVLGTQYF.

The genes are TRBV19 and TRBJ2-5, with 8 bases identical to TRBD2. The CDR3 runs to 15 residues. Losses at the gene ends were 3 bases for V and 7 bases for J; bases not matched to a gene: 10. Germline assignment: CDR1 LNHDA and CDR2 SQIVND (reference sequence). The CDR3: CASSMERGNKGTQYF. The CDR3 DNA reads TGTGCCAGTAGTATGGAGCGGGGGAACAAGGGGACCCAGTACTTC.

The V call is TRBV11-2, the J call TRBJ2-7; the match to TRBD1 covers 7 bases. CDR3 length equals 15 residues. Germline V gene data show CDR1 as SGHAT and CDR2 as FQNNGV. V was pared by 1 base and J by 3 bases, with 6 bases of the junction left unmatched. Here the CDR3 reads CASSLGQGAYYEQYF. The CDR3 nucleotides are TGTGCCAGCAGCTTAGGACAGGGAGCCTACTACGAGCAGTACTTC.

V is TRBV27 and J is TRBJ2-3, with 8 bases identical to TRBD2. Germline V lookup: CDR1 MNHEY, CDR2 SMNVEV (reference sequence). The CDR3 totals 13 residues. Losses at the gene ends were 6 bases for V and 6 bases for J; bases not matched to a gene: 5. In DNA, the CDR3 is TGTGCCAGCAGGCCGGGGGGGGTCGATACGCAGTATTTT. Its translation: CASRPGGVDTQYF.

The J gene is TRBJ2-3, the V gene TRBV29-1, with TRBD1 identical over 8 bases. The germline CDR1 and CDR2 sequences are SQVTM and ANQGSEA. The J segment lost 6 bases and the V segment lost 0 bases, leaving 11 bases of the junction unmatched. CDR3 size: 16 residues. CDR3 residues: CSVEDRRTGKFDTQYF. CDR3 bases: TGCAGCGTTGAAGATCGTAGGACAGGGAAATTTGATACGCAGTATTTT.

The chain couples TRBV9 to TRBJ2-2, with TRBD1 matching over 10 bases. Germline-derived CDR1 and CDR2 are SGDLS and YYNGEE. The CDR3 runs 17 residues. J was trimmed by 7 bases and V by 2 bases; bases with no gene match: 11. The CDR3 DNA reads as TGTGCCAGCAGCGTCCGGACGGGGACAGGGGATGGCGGGGAGCTGTTTTTT. Amino acids: CASSVRTGTGDGGELFF.

Only a few counts were recorded for this clone. V is TRBV5-1 and J is TRBJ2-3; D not certain. The ends were cut back, 0 bases at V and 4 bases at J, with 12 bases in the middle. The germline V gene has CDR1 SGHRS and CDR2 YFSETQ. This CDR3 is built from 15 residues. The CDR3 reads CASSLASVASDTQYF. The CDR3 DNA is TGCGCCAGCAGCTTGGCCTCGGTAGCCTCAGATACGCAGTATTTT.

V and J are TRBV18 and TRBJ1-3; D may be TRBD1 (6 bases). Deletions cut 1 base from V and 2 bases from J, with 9 bases between. Germline V gives CDR1 KGHSH, CDR2 LQKENI. This CDR3 has 15 residues. CDR3 in DNA: TGTGCCAGCTCACCACACAACAGGGCTGGAAACACCATATATTTT. This encodes CASSPHNRAGNTIYF.

The chain has TRBV27 and TRBJ2-2; TRBD2 matches 8 bases. Per the germline V gene, CDR1 is MNHEY and CDR2 is SMNVEV (reference sequence). Unmatched junction bases numbered 8, after V lost 3 bases and J lost 5 bases. This CDR3 comprises 16 residues. CDR3 bases: TGTGCCAGCAGTTTGGACGGGAGACTAGCGACCGGGGAGCTGTTTTTT. The encoded protein is CASSLDGRLATGELFF.

This chain uses TRBV9 with TRBJ2-5, with TRBD2 identical over 9 bases. V lost 4 bases and J lost 5; bases outside the gene matches: 18. CDR3 size: 18 residues. Germline loops: CDR1 SGDLS, CDR2 YYNGEE. CDR3 in DNA: TGTGCCAGCAGCTCTAGCCCCTGGCTAGCGGGGAATCAGGAGACCCAGTACTTC. Translating gives CASSSSPWLAGNQETQYF. The variable domain in full, completed from reference TRBV9 and TRBJ2-5, reads DSGVTQTPKHLITATGQRVTLRCSPRSGDLSVYWYQQSLDQGLQFLIQYYNGEERAKGNILERFSAQQFPDLHSELNLSSLELGDSALYFCASSSSPWLAGNQETQYFGPGTRLLVL.

V is TRBV4-3 and J is TRBJ2-7; D uncertain. The CDR3 totals 16 residues. Trimming removed 1 base at V and 0 bases at J, with 13 bases between. Per germline, CDR1 LGHNA and CDR2 YSLEER. The CDR3, as DNA: TGCGCCAGCAGCCAAGGTTGGAGTAAAATCTCCTACGAGCAGTACTTC. This sequence encodes CASSQGWSKISYEQYF.

The chain joins TRBV11-2 to TRBJ1-3, with a possible D match to TRBD1 (5 bases). CDR3 length: 14 amino acids. Per the germline V gene, CDR1 is SGHAT and CDR2 is FQNNGV. The V end lost 4 bases, the J end lost 4 bases, and 11 bases lay between the germline ends. CDR3: CASSWAGQGNTIYF. The DNA for the CDR3 is TGTGCCAGCAGCTGGGCCGGACAAGGAAACACCATATATTTT.

For this clone: Germline and junction disagree at one end, which may indicate a read error. J is TRBJ2-7 and V is TRBV7-9; 8 nucleotides match TRBD1. The CDR3 runs 14 residues. Germline V gene lookup returns CDR1 SEHNR and CDR2 FQNEAQ (reference sequence). CDR3 DNA sequence: TGTTCCAGCAGCTTCGGACAGGGTCCATACGAGCAGTACTTC. It yields the protein CSSSFGQGPYEQYF.

The chain links TRBV7-7 to TRBJ2-1; D gene ambiguous. V lost 2 bases to trimming and J lost 3 bases, with 5 bases between them. The CDR3 loop spans 13 amino acids. CDR1 and CDR2 from the germline V gene are SSHAT and FNYEAQ (reference sequence). The CDR3: CASSLSIYNEQFF. CDR3 DNA: TGTGCCAGCAGCTTATCAATCTACAATGAGCAGTTCTTC. Filled out from reference TRBV7-7 and TRBJ2-1, the complete variable domain reads GAGVSQSPRYKVTKRGQDVTLRCDPISSHATLYWYQQALGQGPEFLTYFNYEAQPDKSGLPSDRFSAERPEGSISTLTIQRTEQRDSAMYRCASSLSIYNEQFFGPGTRLTVL.

The genes are TRBV7-9 and TRBJ2-6; D might be TRBD1 (5 bases). Germline V gives CDR1 SEHNR, CDR2 FQNEAQ (reference sequence). V gave up 8 bases and J gave up 0 bases, with 14 bases separating them. The CDR3 extends over 16 amino acids. The CDR3 bases are TGTGCCAGCGGTTCCTATCAGGGCTCTGGGGCCAACGTCCTGACTTTC. Translating it yields CASGSYQGSGANVLTF. Supplemented by reference TRBV7-9 and TRBJ2-6, the full variable domain reads DTGVSQNPRHKITKRGQNVTFRCDPISEHNRLYWYRQTLGQGPEFLTYFQNEAQLEKSRLLSDRFSAERPKGSFSTLEIQRTEQGDSAMYLCASGSYQGSGANVLTFGAGSRLTVL.

The chain's CDR3 is CASSIPRLASGTGELFF. DNA for the CDR3: TGTGCCAGTAGTATCCCGAGACTAGCGTCGGGCACCGGGGAGCTGTTTTTT. The chain combines TRBV19 with TRBJ2-2; TRBD2 matches 8 bases. The junction had 10 bases not matched to a gene; V was cut back by 3 bases and J by 4 bases. The CDR3 has 17 residues. Germline CDR1 is LNHDA and CDR2 is SQIVND (reference sequence).

V usage is TRBV6-5 and J usage is TRBJ2-5; the D gene is possibly TRBD2 (6 bases). Trimming stripped 8 bases from V and 2 bases from J, with 18 bases between. This CDR3 is built from 15 residues. Germline assignment: CDR1 MNHEY and CDR2 SVGAGI. The CDR3 DNA follows: TGTGCCAGCCGTTTTCAAACTAGCTCACAAGAGACCCAGTACTTC. Translation: CASRFQTSSQETQYF.

With respect to this clone: In the same sample, other DNA sequences code for this CDR3. V usage is TRBV5-1 and J usage is TRBJ1-1; D not certain. From germline, CDR1 is SGHRS and CDR2 YFSETQ. The CDR3 has 14 residues. Trimming pared 0 bases from V and 1 base from J, leaving 7 bases between. The chain's CDR3 is CASSLGATNTEAFF. The CDR3, as DNA: TGCGCCAGCAGCTTGGGGGCCACGAACACTGAAGCTTTCTTT.